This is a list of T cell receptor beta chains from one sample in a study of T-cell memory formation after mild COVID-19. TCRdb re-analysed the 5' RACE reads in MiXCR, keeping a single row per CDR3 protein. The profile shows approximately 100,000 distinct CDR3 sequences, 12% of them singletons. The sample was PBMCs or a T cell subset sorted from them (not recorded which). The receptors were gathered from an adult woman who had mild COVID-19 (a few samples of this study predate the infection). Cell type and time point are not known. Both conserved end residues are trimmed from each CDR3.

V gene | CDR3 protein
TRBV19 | ASARVTNTEAF
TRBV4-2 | ASSQDGGRSIADTQY
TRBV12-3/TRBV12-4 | ASSSPDRVNEQY
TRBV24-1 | ATSPGGSSTDTQY
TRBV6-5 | ASSYSTGGGKTQY
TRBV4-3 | ASSQDRGGHTEAF
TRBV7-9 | ASSLGGHVYGYT
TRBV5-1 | ASSPSGTMSYNEQF
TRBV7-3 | ASSLGTSAMETQY
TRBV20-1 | SARDPREERDTQY